These T cell receptor beta chains were read from a single sample in a study of blood T cells in healthy people across ages. Each CDR3 protein is one row after TCRdb ran MiXCR on the 5' RACE reads. The sample shows about 1.6 million distinct CDR3 sequences, about 31% of them seen only once. Sequencing was done on a sample of blood. All receptors derive from a woman in her 30s in good health. Both conserved end residues are part of each CDR3. A D gene is named only where the DNA matches it firmly. The size field is filled for only some rows; it gives once, few, many or a size class.

- - TRBJ1-4 TRBV5-1 TGCGCCAGCAGCGGAATGACGGGAACTAATGAAAAACTGTTTTTT CASSGMTGTNEKLFF
few - TRBJ2-5 TRBV9 TGTGCCAGCAGCGTAGCCGACTACCAAGAGACCCAGTACTTC CASSVADYQETQYF
few TRBD2 TRBJ2-3 TRBV20-1 TGCAGTGCTAGAGATAGCGGGGGCGGGTCTCTTACGCAGTATTTT CSARDSGGGSLTQYF
- TRBD1 TRBJ1-2 TRBV5-1 TGCGCCAGCAGCTTGGACGCCTCTACAGGGGTATATGGCTACACCTTC CASSLDASTGVYGYTF
few - TRBJ2-7 TRBV7-2 TGTGCCAGCAGCTTTCTCCGGGACGAGCAGTACTTC CASSFLRDEQYF
few - TRBJ2-7 TRBV7-6 TGTGCCAGCAGCGCTCGAATAGGACTGGACTACGAGCAGTACTTC CASSARIGLDYEQYF
many - TRBJ2-1 TRBV10-3 TGTGCCATCAGGCAGACTGCTCTTGAGCAGTTCTTC CAIRQTALEQFF
- - TRBJ1-1 TRBV13 TGTGCCAGCAGCTTAACCGGACTTGACTCTGAAGCTTTCTTT CASSLTGLDSEAFF
many TRBD1 TRBJ2-7 TRBV12-3/TRBV12-4 TGTGCCAGCAGTCTTACAGGGGGCCCCCCCTACGAGCAGTACTTC CASSLTGGPPYEQYF
many TRBD2 TRBJ2-1 TRBV27 TGTGCCAGCAGTTTCCTAGCGGGAGGGCCTGGAGATGAGCAGTTCTTC CASSFLAGGPGDEQFF
- TRBD2 TRBJ2-3 TRBV14 TGTGCCAGCAGCCAAGACACCGGGAGGCTAAGGACAGATACGCAGTATTTT CASSQDTGRLRTDTQYF
- - TRBJ2-7 TRBV7-9 TGTGCCAGCAGCCTAACTATGACAGGATTAAACGAGCAGTACTTC CASSLTMTGLNEQYF
few TRBD2 TRBJ2-5 TRBV11-2 TGTGCCAGCAGCCTACGGACTAGCGGGAGACAAGAGACCCAGTACTTC CASSLRTSGRQETQYF
- TRBD1 TRBJ1-5 TRBV20-1 TGCAGTGCTAGTAGGGGGCAGGGTCAGCCCCAGCATTTT CSASRGQGQPQHF
- TRBD2 TRBJ2-1 TRBV5-4 TGTGCCAGCAGCCGCAGGTCTAGCGGGGGCCAGTACAATGAGCAGTTCTTC CASSRRSSGGQYNEQFF
- - TRBJ1-2 TRBV7-2 TGTGCCAGCGGATGGACGGATTACTATGGCTACACCTTC CASGWTDYYGYTF
- TRBD2 TRBJ2-4 TRBV28 TGTGCCAGCAGTCCCCCGGGGGGTTTAACCAAAAACATTCAGTACTTC CASSPPGGLTKNIQYF
- - TRBJ2-7 TRBV7-7 TGTGCCAGCAGCTTAAGTTTGGGACTCATTAACAACGAGCAGTACTTC CASSLSLGLINNEQYF
- TRBD1 TRBJ1-4 TRBV4-1 TGCGCCAGCAGCCACGGGGACAGGGAGAATGAAAAACTGTTTTTT CASSHGDRENEKLFF
- - TRBJ2-1 TRBV20-1 TGCAGTGCGGACCCGGAAGTTAAGACCTACAATGAGCAGTTCTTC CSADPEVKTYNEQFF
many - TRBJ2-7 TRBV29-1 TGCAGCGTCTCGGACGGTACCTACGAGCAGTACTTC CSVSDGTYEQYF
- - TRBJ2-4 TRBV27 TGTGCCAGCAGTGTGACAGGTCTCCTAGCCAAAAACATTCAGTACTTC CASSVTGLLAKNIQYF
few TRBD2 TRBJ2-7 TRBV6-4 TGTGCCAGCAGGGTGACTAGCGACTCCTACGAGCAGTACTTC CASRVTSDSYEQYF
- - TRBJ1-2 TRBV21-1 TGTGCCAGCACCACGAAACCCCGTGGGAGCACTAACTATGGCTACACCTTC CASTTKPRGSTNYGYTF
- - TRBJ2-7 TRBV9 TGTGCCAGCAGCGTAGGGGGCTCACACCCCTACGAGCAGTACTTC CASSVGGSHPYEQYF
few - TRBJ2-3 TRBV5-1 TGCGCCAGCAGCTTGGATAAGGGGTCGGATACGCAGTATTTT CASSLDKGSDTQYF
- TRBD1 TRBJ2-7 TRBV28 TGTGCCACCGAGACAGGACAGGGTTTGCCCTACGAGCAGTACTTC CATETGQGLPYEQYF
- - TRBJ2-2 TRBV20-1 TGCAGTGCTATACATCCTTCGAACACCGGGGAGCTGTTTTTT CSAIHPSNTGELFF
- - TRBJ2-1 TRBV4-2 TGTGCCAGCAGCCAACAAAGGGGCGATAATGAGCAGTTCTTC CASSQQRGDNEQFF
- TRBD2 TRBJ2-3 TRBV6-1 TGTGCCAGCAGTGAACTAGCGGTAATCACAGATACGCAGTATTTT CASSELAVITDTQYF
- - TRBJ2-1 TRBV3-1 TGTGCCAGCAGCCAAGATGCCTTTAGCTCCTACAATGAGCAGTTCTTC CASSQDAFSSYNEQFF
few - TRBJ2-5 TRBV20-1 TGCAGTGCTATGGGCCCAGGGGAAGAGACCCAGTACTTC CSAMGPGEETQYF
many - TRBJ2-1 TRBV5-1 TGCGCCAGCAGCTTGGGATCGCTCTGGGATGAGCAGTTCTTC CASSLGSLWDEQFF
- TRBD2 TRBJ2-1 TRBV9 TGTGCCAGCAGCACCAGGACTAGCGGGAGTGGAGCCTACAATGAGCAGTTCTTC CASSTRTSGSGAYNEQFF
few - TRBJ2-3 TRBV4-1 TGCGCCAGCAGCCAAGAAGGACTAGGGGGGCAGTATTTT CASSQEGLGGQYF